This is a list of T cell receptor beta chains from one sample in a study of blood T cell repertoires in COVID-19. Repertoires were generated with immunoSEQ multiplex PCR, while TCRdb's copy carries only in-frame clones and drops some. Found here are 150,000 or so clones, roughly nine tenths of them singletons; the top ten hold 2.4%. Sequencing was done on a sample of peripheral blood. The receptors were gathered from an older woman with acute or convalescent COVID-19. Both conserved end residues are part of each CDR3. D genes are given only for firm matches. Only some rows state a clone size, as once, few, many or a class for expanded clones.

v_gene: TRBV9
d_gene: TRBD1
abundance: NA
j_gene: TRBJ2-3
CDR3nt: TGTGCCAGCAGCCCAGGACAGGGATACTTCACAGATACGCAGTATTTT
CDR3aa: CASSPGQGYFTDTQYF

v_gene: TRBV7-2
d_gene: TRBD2
abundance: NA
j_gene: TRBJ2-3
CDR3nt: TGTGCCAGCACCTTGGGGGGGAGCGCCGATACGCAGTATTTT
CDR3aa: CASTLGGSADTQYF

v_gene: TRBV6-5
d_gene: NA
abundance: NA
j_gene: TRBJ2-2
CDR3nt: TGTGCCAGCAGAATAAATAGGGGTGGGACCGGGGAGCTGTTTTTT
CDR3aa: CASRINRGGTGELFF

v_gene: TRBV11-2
d_gene: TRBD1
abundance: NA
j_gene: TRBJ2-7
CDR3nt: TGTGCCAGCAGCTTAGACAGGGGGTACGAGCAGTACTTC
CDR3aa: CASSLDRGYEQYF

v_gene: TRBV3-1/TRBV3-2
d_gene: NA
abundance: NA
j_gene: TRBJ1-6
CDR3nt: TGTGCCAGCAGCCCCAGGGTGGGGAATTCACCCCTCCACTTT
CDR3aa: CASSPRVGNSPLHF

v_gene: TRBV4-1
d_gene: NA
abundance: NA
j_gene: TRBJ2-4
CDR3nt: TGCGCCAGCAGCCATACCCGGGACTCTTTAAACATTCAGTACTTC
CDR3aa: CASSHTRDSLNIQYF

v_gene: TRBV19
d_gene: NA
abundance: once
j_gene: TRBJ1-1
CDR3nt: TGTGCCAGTAGTTCACAGGGTATGAACACTGAAGCTTTCTTT
CDR3aa: CASSSQGMNTEAFF

v_gene: TRBV19
d_gene: NA
abundance: NA
j_gene: TRBJ2-7
CDR3nt: TGTGCCAGTAGTTGGGGGGACCTCTCCTACGAGCAGTACTTC
CDR3aa: CASSWGDLSYEQYF

v_gene: TRBV27
d_gene: NA
abundance: NA
j_gene: TRBJ2-7
CDR3nt: TGTGCCAGCGGAGAAGGGGGCGAGCAGTACTTC
CDR3aa: CASGEGGEQYF

v_gene: TRBV11-2
d_gene: TRBD1
abundance: NA
j_gene: TRBJ1-2
CDR3nt: TGTGCCAGCAGCGTCAGAGGGACAGCAGCTGCTAACTATGGCTACACCTTC
CDR3aa: CASSVRGTAAANYGYTF

v_gene: TRBV10-2
d_gene: TRBD1
abundance: NA
j_gene: TRBJ1-6
CDR3nt: TGCGCCAGCAGTGTCCGCCAGGGGGCAGGGAATTCACCCCTCCACTTT
CDR3aa: CASSVRQGAGNSPLHF

v_gene: TRBV19
d_gene: NA
abundance: few
j_gene: TRBJ1-2
CDR3nt: TGTGCCAGTAGTATAGGACAGCTCTATGGCTACACCTTC
CDR3aa: CASSIGQLYGYTF

v_gene: TRBV2
d_gene: TRBD2
abundance: NA
j_gene: TRBJ2-5
CDR3nt: TGTGCCAGCAGTCCTAGGACTAGCGGAGCTGCCGAGACCCAGTACTTC
CDR3aa: CASSPRTSGAAETQYF

v_gene: TRBV6-2/TRBV6-3
d_gene: NA
abundance: NA
j_gene: TRBJ2-1
CDR3nt: TGTGCCAGCAGCCCGCTAAATGAGCAGTTCTTC
CDR3aa: CASSPLNEQFF

v_gene: TRBV6-5
d_gene: TRBD2
abundance: NA
j_gene: TRBJ2-3
CDR3nt: TGTGCCAGCAGTTACGGCGGGGGGGTGGAAGATACGCAGTATTTT
CDR3aa: CASSYGGGVEDTQYF

v_gene: TRBV28
d_gene: NA
abundance: NA
j_gene: TRBJ1-5
CDR3nt: TGTGCCAGCAGTTCCGTTCCTTCCGGGTCCATGAATCAGCCCCAGCATTTT
CDR3aa: CASSSVPSGSMNQPQHF

v_gene: TRBV7-9
d_gene: NA
abundance: NA
j_gene: TRBJ1-1
CDR3nt: TGTGCCAGCAGCCCAGGGGTGGCCACTAACACTGAAGCTTTCTTT
CDR3aa: CASSPGVATNTEAFF

v_gene: TRBV4-2
d_gene: NA
abundance: NA
j_gene: TRBJ2-1
CDR3nt: TGTGCCAGCAGCGTTTCGGGGAATAACAATGAGCAGTTCTTC
CDR3aa: CASSVSGNNNEQFF

v_gene: TRBV10-3
d_gene: NA
abundance: few
j_gene: TRBJ1-1
CDR3nt: TGTGCCATCAGAAGGACTGCTTATGGGAACACTGAAGCTTTCTTT
CDR3aa: CAIRRTAYGNTEAFF

v_gene: TRBV6-5
d_gene: NA
abundance: NA
j_gene: TRBJ1-1
CDR3nt: TGTGCCAGCAGTTACTCGGGGCCGGGGAACACTGAAGCTTTCTTT
CDR3aa: CASSYSGPGNTEAFF

v_gene: TRBV13
d_gene: NA
abundance: NA
j_gene: TRBJ1-1
CDR3nt: TGTGCCAGCAGCTCTGAGGAGAGGCCGACGCCTGAAGCTTTCTTT
CDR3aa: CASSSEERPTPEAFF

v_gene: TRBV11-3
d_gene: NA
abundance: NA
j_gene: TRBJ2-5
CDR3nt: TGTGCCAGCAGCTTAGGTTCCGGGTCTGCAGAGACCCAGTACTTC
CDR3aa: CASSLGSGSAETQYF

v_gene: TRBV11-2
d_gene: NA
abundance: few
j_gene: TRBJ2-1
CDR3nt: TGTGCCAGCAGCTTGGGCAGGGGCAGTGGGGCCTACAATGAGCAGTTCTTC
CDR3aa: CASSLGRGSGAYNEQFF

v_gene: TRBV28
d_gene: TRBD1
abundance: once
j_gene: TRBJ1-2
CDR3nt: TGTGCCAGCAGGAACTTCGGGACAGGATTCGATGGCTACACCTTC
CDR3aa: CASRNFGTGFDGYTF

v_gene: TRBV7-2
d_gene: TRBD2
abundance: NA
j_gene: TRBJ2-7
CDR3nt: TGTGCCAGCAGCCCGCGCGGGGGGGCCCTCAGATACGAGCAGTACTTC
CDR3aa: CASSPRGGALRYEQYF

v_gene: TRBV27
d_gene: TRBD2
abundance: once
j_gene: TRBJ2-3
CDR3nt: TGTGCCAGCAGTCGTCCTCCCGGGGGGGCTGGAGATACGCAGTATTTT
CDR3aa: CASSRPPGGAGDTQYF

v_gene: TRBV19
d_gene: TRBD1
abundance: NA
j_gene: TRBJ1-6
CDR3nt: TGTGCCAGTAGTAAGGGACAGCTTTACCTAGGGTCACCCCTCCACTTT
CDR3aa: CASSKGQLYLGSPLHF

v_gene: TRBV5-6
d_gene: NA
abundance: NA
j_gene: TRBJ1-6
CDR3nt: TGTGCCAGCAGCTTGGAACAGGGTGGTAATTCACCCCTCCACTTT
CDR3aa: CASSLEQGGNSPLHF

v_gene: TRBV6-2/TRBV6-3
d_gene: NA
abundance: NA
j_gene: TRBJ1-5
CDR3nt: TGTGCCAGCAGCCCTGGGGGACTCGGCAATCAGCCCCAGCATTTT
CDR3aa: CASSPGGLGNQPQHF

v_gene: TRBV7-2
d_gene: NA
abundance: NA
j_gene: TRBJ1-5
CDR3nt: TGTGCCAGCAGCTTAGGGGGGGATCAGCCCCAGCATTTT
CDR3aa: CASSLGGDQPQHF

v_gene: TRBV28
d_gene: NA
abundance: NA
j_gene: TRBJ1-4
CDR3nt: TGTGCCAGCAGTTACTTTGCAACTAATGAAAAACTGTTTTTT
CDR3aa: CASSYFATNEKLFF

v_gene: TRBV2
d_gene: NA
abundance: NA
j_gene: TRBJ1-4
CDR3nt: TGTGCCAGCAGAGACAGGTTGACTAATGAAAAACTGTTTTTT
CDR3aa: CASRDRLTNEKLFF

v_gene: TRBV19
d_gene: NA
abundance: NA
j_gene: TRBJ1-2
CDR3nt: TGTGCCAGTAGTATTCCAGCCTCGGGTGGCTACACCTTC
CDR3aa: CASSIPASGGYTF

v_gene: TRBV4-2
d_gene: TRBD2
abundance: once
j_gene: TRBJ2-5
CDR3nt: TGTGCCAGCAGCCTACTAGTCGGGGGGGCCGGACGGGGAGAGACCCAGTACTTC
CDR3aa: CASSLLVGGAGRGETQYF

v_gene: TRBV4-3
d_gene: TRBD1
abundance: NA
j_gene: TRBJ1-1
CDR3nt: TGCGCCAGCAGCCAAGATACCAGGGGGCCTGAAGCTTTCTTT
CDR3aa: CASSQDTRGPEAFF

v_gene: TRBV19
d_gene: TRBD1
abundance: NA
j_gene: TRBJ1-4
CDR3nt: TGTGCCAGTAGTGTTAACTCAGGGGGCGCGGTTGAAAAACTGTTTTTT
CDR3aa: CASSVNSGGAVEKLFF

v_gene: TRBV6-5
d_gene: NA
abundance: few
j_gene: TRBJ1-5
CDR3nt: TGTGCCAGAGTACAGTATAGCAATCAGCCCCAGCATTTT
CDR3aa: CARVQYSNQPQHF

v_gene: TRBV19
d_gene: NA
abundance: NA
j_gene: TRBJ2-5
CDR3nt: TGTGCCAGTAGTAATCCGGGATCCTGGACCCAGTACTTC
CDR3aa: CASSNPGSWTQYF

v_gene: TRBV4-1
d_gene: TRBD1
abundance: NA
j_gene: TRBJ1-2
CDR3nt: TGCGCCAGCAGCCAAGCCGGGACAGGGGGAGGCTACACCTTC
CDR3aa: CASSQAGTGGGYTF

v_gene: TRBV7-2
d_gene: TRBD1
abundance: NA
j_gene: TRBJ1-6
CDR3nt: TGTGCCAGCAGCTCCGGACAGGGGGCTAATTCACCCCTCCACTTT
CDR3aa: CASSSGQGANSPLHF

v_gene: TRBV29-1
d_gene: TRBD1
abundance: NA
j_gene: TRBJ2-3
CDR3nt: TGCAGCGTTGAGCGTGACAGGGGGAGAACAGATACGCAGTATTTT
CDR3aa: CSVERDRGRTDTQYF

v_gene: TRBV29-1
d_gene: NA
abundance: NA
j_gene: TRBJ2-5
CDR3nt: TGCAGCGTTGGGGGAGTCGGGACCCAGTACTTC
CDR3aa: CSVGGVGTQYF

v_gene: TRBV25-1
d_gene: NA
abundance: once
j_gene: TRBJ1-2
CDR3nt: TGTGCCAGCAGACTCGTTAGGGAGGACATTTCATCCTATGGCTACACCTTC
CDR3aa: CASRLVREDISSYGYTF

v_gene: TRBV2
d_gene: NA
abundance: NA
j_gene: TRBJ1-1
CDR3nt: TGTGCCAGCAGTGAAGGCAGGGGCAAGAACACTGAAGCTTTCTTT
CDR3aa: CASSEGRGKNTEAFF

v_gene: TRBV28
d_gene: TRBD1
abundance: NA
j_gene: TRBJ1-5
CDR3nt: TGTGCCAGCAGCCCGCTCGGGGGACAGGGTAGAAATCAGCCCCAGCATTTT
CDR3aa: CASSPLGGQGRNQPQHF

v_gene: TRBV4-1
d_gene: TRBD2
abundance: NA
j_gene: TRBJ2-3
CDR3nt: TGCGCCAGCAGCCAAGATAGCCAGCGGGGGGGCTTGGGTACGCAGTATTTT
CDR3aa: CASSQDSQRGGLGTQYF

v_gene: TRBV5-1
d_gene: TRBD1
abundance: NA
j_gene: TRBJ2-2
CDR3nt: TGCGCCAGCAGCTCGGGACAGGGGGAGTCCGGGGAGCTGTTTTTT
CDR3aa: CASSSGQGESGELFF

v_gene: TRBV7-8
d_gene: TRBD1
abundance: NA
j_gene: TRBJ1-5
CDR3nt: TGTGCCAGCAGCTCGGGACAGTTCGGCAATCAGCCCCAGCATTTT
CDR3aa: CASSSGQFGNQPQHF

v_gene: TRBV4-2
d_gene: NA
abundance: NA
j_gene: TRBJ1-4
CDR3nt: TGTGCCAGCAGCCAAGGCGACCGGGGGGCGGCTAATGAAAAACTGTTTTTT
CDR3aa: CASSQGDRGAANEKLFF

v_gene: TRBV3-1/TRBV3-2
d_gene: NA
abundance: NA
j_gene: TRBJ2-5
CDR3nt: TGTGCCAGCAGCCGAGCCCGAGCCGGGTTTGGGGAGACCCAGTACTTC
CDR3aa: CASSRARAGFGETQYF

v_gene: TRBV15
d_gene: TRBD2
abundance: few
j_gene: TRBJ2-7
CDR3nt: TGTGCCACCAGCAGAGGTGCAAGCGGGGGGTTCTACGAGCAGTACTTC
CDR3aa: CATSRGASGGFYEQYF

v_gene: TRBV12-3/TRBV12-4
d_gene: NA
abundance: NA
j_gene: TRBJ1-6
CDR3nt: TGTGCCAGCAGTTTCACAGGCGGATCACCCCTCCACTTT
CDR3aa: CASSFTGGSPLHF

v_gene: TRBV5-6
d_gene: TRBD1
abundance: NA
j_gene: TRBJ1-3
CDR3nt: TGTGCCAGCAGACGACTCACAGGGGATGCTGGAAACACCATATATTTT
CDR3aa: CASRRLTGDAGNTIYF

v_gene: TRBV19
d_gene: TRBD1
abundance: NA
j_gene: TRBJ1-5
CDR3nt: TGTGCCAGTAGCATCACTTTAGGACAGGGTATCCACTTT
CDR3aa: CASSITLGQGIHF

v_gene: TRBV5-1
d_gene: TRBD1
abundance: NA
j_gene: TRBJ1-4
CDR3nt: TGCGCCAGCAGCGGAACAGGGGACGCCGGTGAAAAACTGTTTTTT
CDR3aa: CASSGTGDAGEKLFF

v_gene: TRBV7-8
d_gene: NA
abundance: NA
j_gene: TRBJ1-1
CDR3nt: TGTGCCAGCAGCTTACGGCACGACACCCACACTGAAGCTTTCTTT
CDR3aa: CASSLRHDTHTEAFF